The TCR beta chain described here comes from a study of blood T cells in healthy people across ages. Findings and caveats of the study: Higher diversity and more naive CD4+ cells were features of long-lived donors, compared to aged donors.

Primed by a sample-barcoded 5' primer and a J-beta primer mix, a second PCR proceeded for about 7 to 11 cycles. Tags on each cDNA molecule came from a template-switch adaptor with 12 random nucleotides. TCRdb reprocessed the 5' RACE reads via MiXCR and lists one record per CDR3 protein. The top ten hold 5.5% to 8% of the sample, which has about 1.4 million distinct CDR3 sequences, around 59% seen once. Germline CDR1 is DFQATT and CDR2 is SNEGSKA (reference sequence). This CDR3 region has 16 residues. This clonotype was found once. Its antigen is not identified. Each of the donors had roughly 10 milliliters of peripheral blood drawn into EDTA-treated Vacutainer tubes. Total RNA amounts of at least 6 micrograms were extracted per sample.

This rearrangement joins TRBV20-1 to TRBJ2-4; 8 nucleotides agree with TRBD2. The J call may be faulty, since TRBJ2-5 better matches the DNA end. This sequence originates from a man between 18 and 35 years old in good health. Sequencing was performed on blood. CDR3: CSAPTGPGTRQETQYF. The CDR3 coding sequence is TGCAGTGCTCCAACTGGACCCGGGACTAGACAAGAGACCCAGTACTTC.